This T cell receptor (beta chain) stems from a study of post-analysis software for immune sequencing data. At the level of the study: Some patients lacked subtype; others had relapsing-remitting, secondary progressive or progressive-relapsing disease.

CDR1 is SGHAT, CDR2 FQNNGV, per germline. The trim removed 5 bases at V and 2 bases at J, leaving 4 bases unmatched. The CDR3 sequence is 14 residues long. TCR beta libraries were prepared from cDNA with unique molecular identifiers. TCRdb reanalysed the PCR reads using MiXCR and keeps one entry per CDR3 protein. The repertoire holds 750,000 to 900,000 distinct CDR3 sequences, just over 45% seen once, with 4% to 5% in the top ten. With respect to this clonotype: Its target is unknown.

General study findings and limits: Same-batch preparations were strongly co-clustered by F measure. TRBV segments more frequent in patients than in controls numbered several and included TRBV5-6, TRBV5-1 and TRBV20-1.

The V call is TRBV11-2, the J call TRBJ1-2; 8 bases line up with TRBD1. This receptor was taken from a girl aged 5-17 years with multiple sclerosis. The sample consisted of blood. Here the CDR3 reads CASSQRQGNYGYTF. Written as DNA, the CDR3 is TGTGCCAGCAGCCAGAGACAGGGGAACTATGGCTACACCTTC.